These 27 T cell receptor beta chains originate from one sample sequenced in a study of shared clonotypes between healthy human individuals. Produced via immunoSEQ multiplex PCR; TCRdb's table is partial and in-frame only. The data show some 2,400,000 clones, approximately 94% seen once. Sequenced sample: naive CD4+ T cells sorted from blood. Subset indicated: CD45RA+ positively selected. The origin of the receptors is a man between 18 and 29 years old in good health.

The chain joins TRBV7-2 to TRBJ1-5; D is uncertain. The germline V gene encodes CDR1 SGHTA and CDR2 FQGNSA. Trimming removed 5 bases from V and 7 bases from J, with 12 bases in between. This CDR3 is 13 amino acids long. The CDR3 sequence: CASSPRVGQPQHF. The CDR3 nucleotides are TGTGCCAGCAGCCCGAGGGTCGGGCAGCCCCAGCATTTT.

The chain carries TRBV5-1 and TRBJ2-5; tentative D call: TRBD2 (6 bases). V was pared by 0 bases and J by 5 bases, with 14 bases between. Germline values: CDR1 SGHRS, CDR2 YFSETQ. The CDR3 loop spans 15 amino acids. CDR3 bases: TGCGCCAGCAGCTTGGCCCCAGGAGGGCCGGAGACCCAGTACTTC. It is translated as CASSLAPGGPETQYF.

The J gene is TRBJ2-2, the V gene TRBV5-1; the match to TRBD1 covers 9 bases. Germline CDR1 and CDR2: SGHRS and YFSETQ. V lost 7 bases to trimming and J lost 2 bases; unmatched junction nucleotides: 6. This CDR3 is built from 15 residues. CDR3 nucleotide sequence: TGCGCCAGCGATCCGGGACAGGGTAACACCGGGGAGCTGTTTTTT. Its translation is CASDPGQGNTGELFF. The full variable domain, rest sourced from reference TRBV5-1 and TRBJ2-2, is KAGVTQTPRYLIKTRGQQVTLSCSPISGHRSVSWYQQTPGQGLQFLFEYFSETQRNKGNFPGRFSGRQFSNSRSEMNVSTLELGDSALYLCASDPGQGNTGELFFGEGSRLTVL.

CDR3 region: CAWTQPSTSSYEQYF. CDR3 DNA sequence: TGTGCCTGGACCCAGCCGTCGACTAGTTCCTACGAGCAGTACTTC. V gene TRBV30 combines with J gene TRBJ2-7, with D possibly matching TRBD2 (6 bases). CDR1 is GTSNPN, CDR2 SVGIG, per germline (reference sequence). Trimming removed 4 bases at V and 1 base at J, with 17 bases between. This CDR3 spans 15 amino acids.

The genes are TRBV5-1 and TRBJ1-1; D is ambiguous. V gave up 4 bases and J gave up 0 bases, with 10 bases separating them. CDR3 length: 14 residues. Germline lookup yields CDR1 SGHRS and CDR2 YFSETQ. The DNA for the CDR3 is TGCGCCAGCAGCATCGGGGTCATGAACACTGAAGCTTTCTTT. Translated, it gives CASSIGVMNTEAFF.

The J gene is TRBJ2-3, the V gene TRBV5-4; TRBD2 agrees at 7 bases. J was trimmed by 6 bases and V by 0 bases; bases with no gene match: 4. CDR1 and CDR2 from the germline V gene are SGHNT and YYREEE (reference sequence). The CDR3 contains 14 residues. CDR3 loop: CASSLVAGADTQYF. The CDR3 region has the DNA TGTGCCAGCAGCTTGGTGGCGGGAGCGGATACGCAGTATTTT.

A remark on this clone: The sample carries other DNA sequences with the same CDR3. The CDR3 loop is CASSDFSEQYF. The CDR3 nucleotides read TGTGCCAGCAGTGATTTCAGCGAGCAGTACTTC. The rearrangement uses TRBV6-1 and TRBJ2-7; no reliable D call. Germline V gives CDR1 MNHNS, CDR2 SASEGT. With 3 bases removed from V and 6 bases from J, the gap between germline ends came to 6 bases. The CDR3 is 11 amino acids.

The chain employs TRBV6-5 and TRBJ1-4; D is possibly TRBD1 (6 bases). The CDR3 consists of 15 residues. V lost 8 bases, J lost 10 bases, and 23 bases lay in between. The V gene's germline CDR1 is MNHEY and CDR2 SVGAGI. The CDR3 loop reads CASRAGGRQTGKLFF. The DNA for the CDR3 is TGTGCCAGCCGGGCCGGGGGTCGTCAGACAGGAAAACTGTTTTTT.

This clone was detected once. The chain links TRBV18 to TRBJ1-3; D is possibly TRBD1 (5 bases). V gave up 6 bases and J gave up 2 bases, with 11 bases separating them. Germline CDR1 reads KGHSH; CDR2 reads LQKENI. This CDR3 is built from 14 residues. In nucleotides, the CDR3 is TGTGCCAGCTCTGAACAGGAGGCTGGAAACACCATATATTTT. Translation gives CASSEQEAGNTIYF. The variable domain in full, with the rest retrieved from reference TRBV18 and TRBJ1-3, is NAGVMQNPRHLVRRRGQEARLRCSPMKGHSHVYWYRQLPEEGLKFMVYLQKENIIDESGMPKERFSAEFPKEGPSILRIQQVVRGDSAAYFCASSEQEAGNTIYFGEGSWLTVV.

The chain has TRBV9 and TRBJ1-1; D gene unclear. Germline CDR1 and CDR2: SGDLS and YYNGEE. V was pared by 4 bases and J by 0 bases, with 10 bases between. The CDR3 has 14 residues. The DNA for the CDR3 is TGTGCCAGCAGCCCTGGTTACTTGAACACTGAAGCTTTCTTT. Translated, it gives CASSPGYLNTEAFF. Drawing the rest from reference TRBV9 and TRBJ1-1, the complete variable domain is DSGVTQTPKHLITATGQRVTLRCSPRSGDLSVYWYQQSLDQGLQFLIQYYNGEERAKGNILERFSAQQFPDLHSELNLSSLELGDSALYFCASSPGYLNTEAFFGQGTRLTVV.

V gene TRBV5-6 combines with J gene TRBJ1-5, with D possibly being TRBD1 (5 bases). In germline, CDR1 is SGHDT, CDR2 YYEEEE. CDR3 length: 16 residues. The V gene lost 0 bases and the J gene lost 2 bases, with 12 bases spanning the gap. CDR3 sequence reads: CASSLGPGVGNQPQHF. DNA of the CDR3: TGTGCCAGCAGCTTGGGGCCGGGGGTTGGCAATCAGCCCCAGCATTTT.

The chain couples TRBV19 to TRBJ1-1; D uncertain. The CDR3 has 18 amino acids. CDR1 and CDR2 (germline): LNHDA, SQIVND (reference sequence). Trimming pared 4 bases from V and 0 bases from J, leaving 21 bases between. CDR3 protein: CASSNYLGPKPLNTEAFF. The DNA of the CDR3 is TGTGCCAGTAGTAACTACCTCGGGCCGAAACCCCTGAACACTGAAGCTTTCTTT.

In DNA, the CDR3 is TGTGCCAGTAGTGGGGACAGGGGGACCTATGGCTACACCTTC. Protein: CASSGDRGTYGYTF. This rearrangement joins TRBV19 to TRBJ1-2, with 11 bases matching TRBD1. V lost 5 bases and J lost 4; bases outside the gene matches: 3. CDR1 LNHDA and CDR2 SQIVND come from the germline V gene (reference sequence). CDR3 length: 14 amino acids.

In the case of this clone: The sample holds other DNA sequences that translate to the same CDR3. This chain links TRBV5-1 with TRBJ1-3, with D unclear. Per germline, CDR1 SGHRS and CDR2 YFSETQ. CDR3 length equals 14 residues. V was trimmed by 0 bases and J by 1 base, leaving 5 bases between them. In DNA, the CDR3 is TGCGCCAGCAGCTTGGGATCATCTGGAAACACCATATATTTT. Residues: CASSLGSSGNTIYF. The full variable domain, its missing parts supplied by reference TRBV5-1 and TRBJ1-3, is KAGVTQTPRYLIKTRGQQVTLSCSPISGHRSVSWYQQTPGQGLQFLFEYFSETQRNKGNFPGRFSGRQFSNSRSEMNVSTLELGDSALYLCASSLGSSGNTIYFGEGSWLTVV.

V usage is TRBV9 and J usage is TRBJ2-5, with 7 bases aligning to TRBD1. V lost 3 bases to trimming and J lost 2 bases; unmatched junction nucleotides: 10. Looked up from germline, CDR1 is SGDLS and CDR2 is YYNGEE. The CDR3 covers 16 residues. The CDR3 nucleotides are TGTGCCAGCAGCGCACAAGACAGGGTAGGACAAGAGACCCAGTACTTC. Its translation: CASSAQDRVGQETQYF.

DNA of the CDR3: TGTGCCAGCAGTGACCCGGGACAGGGCGCCAATCAGCCCCAGCATTTT. Translated: CASSDPGQGANQPQHF. The chain is built from TRBV6-1 and TRBJ1-5, with 9 nucleotides matching TRBD1. CDR1 is MNHNS and CDR2 is SASEGT in the germline V gene. Losses at the gene ends were 3 bases for V and 3 bases for J; bases not matched to a gene: 6. The CDR3 sequence is 16 residues long.

The chain joins TRBV7-6 to TRBJ2-2; no firm D call. The germline V gene has CDR1 SGHVS and CDR2 FNYEAQ. The length of the CDR3 is 16 residues. Trimming shortened V by 7 bases and J by 5 bases, and 20 bases separated the two germline ends. This chain's CDR3 is CASTLSPPASTGELFF. The CDR3 DNA follows: TGTGCCAGCACCCTTTCCCCTCCGGCTAGTACCGGGGAGCTGTTTTTT.

For this clone: The same CDR3 is also encoded by other DNA sequences in this sample. This chain joins TRBV5-6 and TRBJ1-5; D perhaps matches TRBD1 (5 bases). CDR3 length equals 14 residues. The germline CDR1 and CDR2 sequences are SGHDT and YYEEEE. Trimming took off 0 bases at V and 4 bases at J, with 8 bases between the two ends. CDR3 amino acids: CASSLAGGNQPQHF. As DNA, the CDR3 is TGTGCCAGCAGCTTGGCCGGGGGGAATCAGCCCCAGCATTTT.

The J gene is TRBJ1-4, the V gene TRBV18; no reliable D call. V lost 3 bases and J 5 bases, leaving 13 bases between the germline ends. Germline V CDR1 and CDR2: KGHSH, LQKENI. This CDR3 contains 15 residues. CDR3 loop: CASSPPNSANEKLFF. The DNA of the CDR3 is TGTGCCAGCTCACCTCCCAACAGCGCAAATGAAAAACTGTTTTTT.

This rearrangement joins TRBV30 to TRBJ2-5; D remains unclear. The CDR3 has 15 amino acids. The ends were cut back, 5 bases at V and 5 bases at J, with 21 bases in the middle. From germline, CDR1 is GTSNPN and CDR2 SVGIG (reference sequence). CDR3 nucleotides: TGTGCCTGGGCAATCCGGACCCTCCGGCCTGAGACCCAGTACTTC. As protein: CAWAIRTLRPETQYF.

On this clone itself: This specimen includes other DNA sequences encoding the same CDR3. This chain joins TRBV6-5 and TRBJ2-3; the D call may be TRBD1 or TRBD2 (5 bases each). CDR3 length: 14 residues. The V gene lost 6 bases and the J gene lost 1 base, with 11 bases spanning the gap. Germline V gene lookup returns CDR1 MNHEY and CDR2 SVGAGI. The CDR3 DNA is TGTGCCAGCAGGGGGGTGGGTCGCACAGATACGCAGTATTTT. It is translated as CASRGVGRTDTQYF.

The V call is TRBV7-9, the J call TRBJ1-1, with D hard to call. Deletions cut 3 bases from V and 3 bases from J, with 14 bases between. The CDR3 runs to 15 residues. Germline V lookup: CDR1 SEHNR, CDR2 FQNEAQ (reference sequence). The CDR3 is CASSFIGVLDTEAFF. The CDR3 coding sequence is TGTGCCAGCAGCTTTATCGGGGTACTGGACACTGAAGCTTTCTTT.

Worth noting for this clone: This sample also contains other DNA sequences that code for the same CDR3. The chain couples TRBV20-1 to TRBJ2-3; the D is unclear. This CDR3 spans 11 amino acids. The germline CDR1 and CDR2 sequences are DFQATT and SNEGSKA (reference sequence). Trimming pared 5 bases from V and 1 base from J, leaving 4 bases between. CDR3 sequence: CSAGGTDTQYF. CDR3 DNA sequence: TGCAGTGCTGGGGGCACAGATACGCAGTATTTT.

CDR3 sequence: CASSELLAGSEQYF. CDR3 DNA sequence: TGCGCCAGCAGTGAATTGCTAGCGGGGAGCGAGCAGTACTTC. The J gene is TRBJ2-7, the V gene TRBV10-1; 9 bases are shared with TRBD2. V shed 3 bases and J 6 bases; nucleotides not matched to a gene: 6. The germline V gene has CDR1 WNHNN and CDR2 SYGVQD (reference sequence). This CDR3 region has 14 residues.

This chain links TRBV19 with TRBJ1-5; D not resolved. The CDR3 consists of 14 residues. In germline, CDR1 is LNHDA, CDR2 SQIVND (reference sequence). V lost 7 bases and J lost 5, with 15 bases in between. The CDR3 sequence: CASTLSSWDQPQHF. In DNA, the CDR3 is TGTGCCAGTACCCTTTCGTCGTGGGATCAGCCCCAGCATTTT.

This chain links TRBV19 with TRBJ2-5; no clear D. The germline CDR1 and CDR2 sequences are LNHDA and SQIVND (reference sequence). The CDR3 is made up of 15 amino acids. V was trimmed by 1 base and J by 1 base, leaving 10 bases between them. CDR3 sequence reads: CASSIVRAGQETQYF. CDR3 bases: TGTGCCAGTAGTATAGTTAGGGCAGGCCAAGAGACCCAGTACTTC.

The CDR3 DNA is TGTGCCATCAGTGGCCAGGGGGCTAGCGGGGGGTCAGATACGCAGTATTTT. Translating gives CAISGQGASGGSDTQYF. The rearrangement uses TRBV10-3 and TRBJ2-3; TRBD2 aligns across 11 bases. CDR3 length: 17 amino acids. The V segment lost 4 bases and the J segment 4 bases; nucleotides outside the gene matches: 10. Germline V lookup: CDR1 ENHRY, CDR2 SYGVKD.